These 13 T cell receptor beta chains were all obtained from the same sample, sequenced in a study of OX40 agonist ivuxolimab in advanced cancers. The method was immunoSEQ multiplex PCR; TCRdb's version includes in-frame clones alone and lacks a portion of them. The data show about 65,000 clones, around 86% seen once. Source: CD4+ or CD8+ T cells sorted from blood, taken in a trial of the OX40 agonist ivuxolimab. These TCRs come from an adult with an advanced solid tumor such as melanoma, head and neck, liver or kidney cancer.

Only a few counts were recorded for this clone. CDR3 DNA sequence: TGTGCCAGCAGTGCCCCTGAGAGCTCACCCCTCCACTTT. This gives the protein CASSAPESSPLHF. The chain employs TRBV2 and TRBJ1-6; no reliable D call. Trimming removed 4 bases at V and 10 bases at J, with 11 bases between. The CDR3 totals 13 residues. From germline, CDR1 is SNHLY and CDR2 FYNNEI.

Only a few counts were recorded for this clone. V gene TRBV28 combines with J gene TRBJ1-1, with D possibly matching TRBD1 (5 bases). The CDR3 contains 11 residues. Germline-derived CDR1 and CDR2 are MDHEN and SYDVKM. The V end lost 2 bases, the J end lost 8 bases, and 6 bases lay between the germline ends. The CDR3 is CASSLGGEAFF. The CDR3 nucleotides read TGTGCCAGCAGTTTAGGGGGGGAAGCTTTCTTT. Combining the CDR3 with reference TRBV28 and TRBJ1-1 gives the whole variable domain DVKVTQSSRYLVKRTGEKVFLECVQDMDHENMFWYRQDPGLGLRLIYFSYDVKMKEKGDIPEGYSVSREKKERFSLILESASTNQTSMYLCASSLGGEAFFGQGTRLTVV.

This chain connects TRBV6-1 to TRBJ2-7; no firm D call. CDR3 length: 15 amino acids. Trimming shortened V by 6 bases and J by 3 bases, and 18 bases separated the two germline ends. Germline loops: CDR1 MNHNS, CDR2 SASEGT. CDR3 sequence: CASRPASGPIYEQYF. CDR3 nucleotides: TGTGCCAGCAGACCGGCCTCAGGACCGATCTACGAGCAGTACTTC.

This rearrangement joins TRBV6-6 to TRBJ1-1; a weak D match, TRBD1 (6 bases). Germline V lookup: CDR1 MNHNY, CDR2 SVGAGI (reference sequence). The CDR3 is 14 amino acids. V lost 0 bases and J 7 bases, leaving 12 bases between the germline ends. The CDR3 sequence is CASSYSREGGEAFF. The DNA of the CDR3 is TGTGCCAGCAGTTACTCGCGGGAGGGGGGTGAAGCTTTCTTT.

The chain carries TRBV5-6 and TRBJ2-2; the D call may be TRBD1 or TRBD2 (5 bases each). The CDR3 is 14 amino acids. With 2 bases removed from V and 3 bases from J, the gap between germline ends came to 8 bases. Germline CDR1 reads SGHDT; CDR2 reads YYEEEE. DNA of the CDR3: TGTGCCAGCAGCTTACCGGGACACACCGGGGAGCTGTTTTTT. Residues: CASSLPGHTGELFF.

The chain links TRBV10-3 to TRBJ1-1, with TRBD1 matching over 8 bases. Germline V lookup: CDR1 ENHRY, CDR2 SYGVKD. Germline trimming cut 6 bases from V and 0 bases from J; bases unmatched to any gene: 3. The CDR3 covers 14 residues. The CDR3 sequence: CAISLTGVNTEAFF. In nucleotides, the CDR3 is TGTGCCATCAGCCTGACAGGGGTGAACACTGAAGCTTTCTTT.

This clone was counted once. This chain uses TRBV5-5 with TRBJ2-1, with 7 nucleotides matching TRBD1. Germline lookup yields CDR1 SGHKS and CDR2 YYEKEE (reference sequence). V trimming: 4 bases; J trimming: 4 bases; junction bases outside the gene matches: 8. This CDR3 spans 15 amino acids. CDR3 in amino acids: CASSTTGTIYNEQFF. CDR3 nucleotides: TGTGCCAGCAGCACGACAGGGACAATTTACAATGAGCAGTTCTTC.

This chain connects TRBV27 to TRBJ1-2; D is undetermined. This CDR3 comprises 14 residues. V lost 7 bases and J 4 bases, leaving 16 bases between the germline ends. CDR1 MNHEY and CDR2 SMNVEV come from the germline V gene (reference sequence). The CDR3 DNA follows: TGTGCCAGCAAGGAGGGCCGTCTCGCCTATGGCTACACCTTC. Translating gives CASKEGRLAYGYTF.

This clone was picked up a small number of times. This chain links TRBV11-2 with TRBJ2-7, with unresolved D. Trimming pared 4 bases from V and 2 bases from J, leaving 15 bases between. This CDR3 contains 15 residues. CDR1 SGHAT and CDR2 FQNNGV come from the germline V gene. CDR3 nucleotides: TGTGCCAGCAGCTCCCTCATTATAGCTCCCTACGAGCAGTACTTC. Residues: CASSSLIIAPYEQYF.

This rearrangement joins TRBV6-6 to TRBJ1-2; a weak D match, TRBD1 (6 bases). Trimming shortened V by 10 bases and J by 4 bases, and 22 bases separated the two germline ends. The germline CDR1 and CDR2 sequences are MNHNY and SVGAGI (reference sequence). This CDR3 comprises 15 residues. The CDR3 loop is CATVPGTRVGYGYTF. The CDR3 nucleotides read TGTGCCACCGTCCCCGGGACACGGGTCGGCTATGGCTACACCTTC.

The V and J genes are TRBV7-2 and TRBJ2-7, with TRBD1 as a possible D gene (5 bases). The V end lost 3 bases, the J end lost 3 bases, and 6 bases lay between the germline ends. The CDR3 covers 12 residues. Germline lookup yields CDR1 SGHTA and CDR2 FQGNSA. The DNA of the CDR3 is TGTGCCAGCAGCTTGACAGACTACGAGCAGTACTTC. Translating gives CASSLTDYEQYF.

The rearrangement links TRBV9 to TRBJ1-5; D is undetermined. The CDR3 totals 15 residues. V was shortened by 0 bases and J by 2 bases, with 9 bases between the two germline ends. Germline lookup yields CDR1 SGDLS and CDR2 YYNGEE. CDR3: CASSVGDGGNQPQHF. CDR3 bases: TGTGCCAGCAGCGTAGGGGATGGGGGCAATCAGCCCCAGCATTTT. The entire variable domain, with the rest obtained from reference TRBV9 and TRBJ1-5, is as follows: DSGVTQTPKHLITATGQRVTLRCSPRSGDLSVYWYQQSLDQGLQFLIQYYNGEERAKGNILERFSAQQFPDLHSELNLSSLELGDSALYFCASSVGDGGNQPQHFGDGTRLSIL.

The CDR3 here is CASSPLDLGQGYLYGYTF. CDR3 in DNA: TGTGCCAGCAGTCCCCTTGATTTGGGACAGGGTTACCTCTATGGCTACACCTTC. The V call is TRBV6-8, the J call TRBJ1-2; TRBD1 agrees at 9 bases. The CDR3 runs 18 residues. Losses at the gene ends were 5 bases for V and 4 bases for J; bases not matched to a gene: 17. Germline assignment: CDR1 MNHGY and CDR2 SAAAGT.